This TCR beta chain was documented in a study of cytomegalovirus exposure and HLA in healthy donors. General study findings and limits: Most TCR sequences were rare, but some public TCRs occurred in many donors. Most TCR beta V segments were productive about 90% or about 30% of the time in an earlier analysis.

Healthy bone marrow donors supplied every sample. On this clone: Its target is unknown.

The PCR had 60 Vbeta and 13 Jbeta primers. Clones were sequenced by immunoSEQ multiplex PCR, and TCRdb holds only the in-frame ones, with some missing. Of about 130,000 clones listed, 74% were seen once; the top ten hold about 6%. The TCR comes from a woman in her forties or fifties in good health and CMV-seropositive. The sample comprised PBMCs.

CDR3 in DNA: TGTGCCAGCAGTGAGATAGGGGCCTGGAGCACTGAAGCTTTCTTT. Encoded protein: CASSEIGAWSTEAFF. The gene calls are TRBV2 and TRBJ1-1, with a tentative D call TRBD1 (5 bases). This CDR3 has 15 residues. With 3 bases removed from V and 4 bases from J, the gap between germline ends came to 15 bases. Germline values: CDR1 SNHLY, CDR2 FYNNEI. Supplemented by reference TRBV2 and TRBJ1-1, the full variable domain reads EPEVTQTPSHQVTQMGQEVILRCVPISNHLYFYWYRQILGQKVEFLVSFYNNEISEKSEIFDDQFSVERPDGSNFTLKIRSTKLEDSAMYFCASSEIGAWSTEAFFGQGTRLTVV.